The next 19 T cell receptor beta chains were all read from a single sample in a study of cytomegalovirus exposure and HLA in healthy donors. PCR was performed using 60 Vbeta and 13 Jbeta primers. The protocol was immunoSEQ multiplex PCR, while the TCRdb copy is restricted to in-frame clones and leaves out a portion. Of about 160,000 clones in the sample, roughly four fifths were seen once. Sequencing input: PBMCs. These receptors were taken from a woman between 45 and 60 years old in good health and CMV-seronegative.

This chain uses TRBV5-8 with TRBJ2-3; 8 positions agree with TRBD2. In germline, CDR1 is SGHTS, CDR2 YDEGEE. The CDR3 sequence is 15 residues long. Germline trimming cut 4 bases from V and 0 bases from J; bases unmatched to any gene: 4. The CDR3 sequence: CASSTGGASTDTQYF. CDR3 DNA: TGTGCCAGCAGCACCGGGGGGGCCAGCACAGATACGCAGTATTTT.

The CDR3 DNA reads as TGTGCCAGCAGTGACAGGGGATCCCCAGATACGCAGTATTTT. The encoded protein is CASSDRGSPDTQYF. J is TRBJ2-3 and V is TRBV28; 8 bases match TRBD1. This CDR3 has 14 amino acids. With V trimmed by 5 bases and J by 4 bases, 5 bases remained unmatched. Germline loops: CDR1 MDHEN, CDR2 SYDVKM. Based on the CDR3 plus reference TRBV28 and TRBJ2-3, the full variable domain is DVKVTQSSRYLVKRTGEKVFLECVQDMDHENMFWYRQDPGLGLRLIYFSYDVKMKEKGDIPEGYSVSREKKERFSLILESASTNQTSMYLCASSDRGSPDTQYFGPGTRLTVL.

The chain carries TRBV16 and TRBJ1-4, with 8 bases fitting TRBD1. The germline V gene encodes CDR1 KGHSY and CDR2 FQNENV. After removal of 4 bases from V and 5 bases from J, the junction contained 9 bases not matched to a gene. The CDR3 contains 16 residues. The CDR3 sequence: CASSPGQGLINEKLFF. In DNA form, the CDR3 reads TGTGCCAGCAGCCCCGGACAGGGACTCATCAATGAAAAACTGTTTTTT.

V and J are TRBV13 and TRBJ2-3, with 8 nucleotides matching TRBD2. Germline CDR1 PRHDT, CDR2 FYEKMQ (reference sequence). This CDR3 is built from 18 residues. The junction had 13 bases not matched to a gene; V was cut back by 5 bases and J by 0 bases. The CDR3, as DNA: TGTGCCAGCAGCCCTCCCGGGGGGGACTACTCTAGCACAGATACGCAGTATTTT. This sequence encodes CASSPPGGDYSSTDTQYF.

This clone has a single count. The rearrangement uses TRBV5-1 and TRBJ2-3; 12 bases are a match to TRBD2. CDR3 length: 18 residues. The V gene's germline CDR1 is SGHRS and CDR2 YFSETQ. The V segment lost 2 bases and the J segment 4 bases; nucleotides outside the gene matches: 11. CDR3 nucleotides: TGCGCCAGCAGCTTCCCCCTTCGGACTAGCGGGAATCCAGATACGCAGTATTTT. It codes for CASSFPLRTSGNPDTQYF. Full variable domain (rest looked up from reference TRBV5-1 and TRBJ2-3): KAGVTQTPRYLIKTRGQQVTLSCSPISGHRSVSWYQQTPGQGLQFLFEYFSETQRNKGNFPGRFSGRQFSNSRSEMNVSTLELGDSALYLCASSFPLRTSGNPDTQYFGPGTRLTVL.

The rearrangement uses TRBV28 and TRBJ2-2, with 10 bases fitting TRBD2. V was pared by 7 bases and J by 5 bases, with 10 bases of the junction left unmatched. The CDR3 contains 16 residues. Looked up from germline, CDR1 is MDHEN and CDR2 is SYDVKM. The chain's CDR3 is CASILAGELYTGELFF. The CDR3 nucleotides read TGTGCCAGCATCCTAGCGGGAGAGCTATATACCGGGGAGCTGTTTTTT.

V usage is TRBV5-1 and J usage is TRBJ1-4; no clear D gene. CDR3 length: 16 residues. CDR1 is SGHRS, CDR2 YFSETQ, per germline. Trimming left V 2 bases short and J 1 base short, with 12 bases between. The CDR3: CASSLDPSGTNEKLFF. CDR3 nucleotide sequence: TGCGCCAGCAGCTTAGACCCTTCAGGAACTAATGAAAAACTGTTTTTT.

This chain links TRBV5-4 with TRBJ1-1; D is possibly TRBD1 (5 bases). Trimming stripped 4 bases from V and 1 base from J, with 11 bases between. The CDR3 loop spans 14 amino acids. Germline V gene lookup returns CDR1 SGHNT and CDR2 YYREEE (reference sequence). CDR3 amino acids: CASSTGGENTEAFF. The CDR3, as DNA: TGTGCCAGCAGCACAGGCGGGGAGAACACTGAAGCTTTCTTT.

The V call is TRBV5-4, the J call TRBJ2-3, with 12 positions matching TRBD2. The V and J ends lost 4 bases and 2 bases, in that order; junction bases with no gene match: 5. The CDR3 sequence is 16 residues long. Germline CDR1 SGHNT, CDR2 YYREEE (reference sequence). DNA for the CDR3: TGTGCCAGCAGCGCCGGACTAGCGGGAATCACAGATACGCAGTATTTT. Its translation is CASSAGLAGITDTQYF.

CDR3 in DNA: TGTGCCAGCAGTTGGGGAGGGCAGGAAAAACTGTTTTTT. This codes for CASSWGGQEKLFF. The V and J genes are TRBV27 and TRBJ1-4; D is unclear. Trimming left V 4 bases short and J 8 bases short, with 11 bases between. This CDR3 has 13 residues. Germline CDR1 and CDR2: MNHEY and SMNVEV (reference sequence). The variable domain in full, with the rest retrieved from reference TRBV27 and TRBJ1-4, is EAQVTQNPRYLITVTGKKLTVTCSQNMNHEYMSWYRQDPGLGLRQIYYSMNVEVTDKGDVPEGYKVSRKEKRNFPLILESPSPNQTSLYFCASSWGGQEKLFFGSGTQLSVL.

The chain carries TRBV5-1 and TRBJ2-1; the match to TRBD1 covers 7 bases. This CDR3 is built from 15 residues. Germline V CDR1 and CDR2: SGHRS, YFSETQ. The J segment lost 2 bases and the V segment lost 0 bases, leaving 2 bases of the junction unmatched. CDR3 loop: CASSLGQGPYNEQFF. In DNA, the CDR3 is TGCGCCAGCAGCTTGGGACAGGGCCCCTACAATGAGCAGTTCTTC.

The chain carries TRBV7-2 and TRBJ2-5; possibly TRBD2 for D (5 bases). Trimming took 5 bases from V and 5 from J, leaving 15 bases between them. CDR1 is SGHTA, CDR2 FQGNSA, per germline. This CDR3 has 14 residues. As DNA, the CDR3 is TGTGCCAGCAGCCAGTCGAACGGGGTTGAGACCCAGTACTTC. This sequence encodes CASSQSNGVETQYF.

This chain joins TRBV19 and TRBJ1-4; D gene uncertain. Trimming stripped 5 bases from V and 7 bases from J, with 20 bases between. Looked up from germline, CDR1 is LNHDA and CDR2 is SQIVND (reference sequence). The CDR3 contains 16 residues. CDR3 loop: CASSPTLILRGEKLFF. The CDR3 nucleotides read TGTGCCAGTAGTCCGACGTTGATCCTCCGGGGTGAAAAACTGTTTTTT.

V gene TRBV6-4 combines with J gene TRBJ2-6; possibly TRBD1 for D (6 bases). V lost 3 bases and J lost 0, with 9 bases in between. Germline lookup yields CDR1 MRHNA and CDR2 SNTAGT. The CDR3 is made up of 16 amino acids. The CDR3 loop is CASSEGDTSGANVLTF. CDR3 coding DNA: TGTGCCAGCAGTGAGGGGGACACCTCTGGGGCCAACGTCCTGACTTTC.

The rearrangement uses TRBV7-2 and TRBJ1-6; D gene uncertain. The CDR3 consists of 15 residues. The germline gives CDR1 SGHTA, CDR2 FQGNSA. V lost 3 bases to trimming and J lost 0 bases, with 6 bases between them. The CDR3 bases are TGTGCCAGCAGCTTTGGGAGCTCCTATAATTCACCCCTCCACTTT. Residues: CASSFGSSYNSPLHF.

This chain joins TRBV30 and TRBJ2-7; possibly TRBD1 for D (6 bases). Germline V CDR1 and CDR2: GTSNPN, SVGIG (reference sequence). The V end was cut by 2 bases, the J end by 5 bases, with 13 bases between. CDR3 length: 13 amino acids. DNA for the CDR3: TGTGCCTGGAGTTTAAACAGGGACAACGAGCAGTACTTC. It specifies CAWSLNRDNEQYF.

The chain links TRBV28 to TRBJ1-2; 8 bases agree with TRBD1. V was pared by 3 bases and J by 3 bases, with 3 bases of the junction left unmatched. The CDR3 covers 14 residues. In germline, CDR1 is MDHEN, CDR2 SYDVKM. The chain's CDR3 is CASSFDRGDYGYTF. DNA of the CDR3: TGTGCCAGCAGTTTTGACAGGGGTGACTATGGCTACACCTTC.

The chain has TRBV7-8 and TRBJ2-6; D gene ambiguous. This CDR3 is built from 15 residues. Trimming pared 0 bases from V and 0 bases from J, leaving 3 bases between. The germline gives CDR1 SGHVS, CDR2 FQNEAQ. CDR3 nucleotides: TGTGCCAGCAGCTTAGCCCTCTCTGGGGCCAACGTCCTGACTTTC. This sequence encodes CASSLALSGANVLTF.

J is TRBJ2-1 and V is TRBV11-2; D is uncertain. The V and J ends lost 5 bases and 2 bases respectively, with 16 bases between them. The CDR3 sequence is 16 residues long. Germline V gives CDR1 SGHAT, CDR2 FQNNGV. The CDR3 DNA follows: TGTGCCAGCAGCCCGACTTTTGATATCCCCTACAATGAGCAGTTCTTC. Protein: CASSPTFDIPYNEQFF.